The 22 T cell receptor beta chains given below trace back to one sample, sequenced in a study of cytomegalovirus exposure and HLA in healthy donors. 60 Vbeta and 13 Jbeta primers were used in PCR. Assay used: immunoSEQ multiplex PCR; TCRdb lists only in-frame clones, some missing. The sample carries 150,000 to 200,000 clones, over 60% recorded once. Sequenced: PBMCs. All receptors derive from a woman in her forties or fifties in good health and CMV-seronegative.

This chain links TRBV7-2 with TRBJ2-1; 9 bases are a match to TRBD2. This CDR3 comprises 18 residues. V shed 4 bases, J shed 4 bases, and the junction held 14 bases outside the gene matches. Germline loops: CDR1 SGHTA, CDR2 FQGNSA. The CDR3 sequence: CASSYLLAGGRTYNEQFF. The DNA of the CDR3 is TGTGCCAGCAGCTACCTCCTGGCGGGGGGGCGTACGTACAATGAGCAGTTCTTC.

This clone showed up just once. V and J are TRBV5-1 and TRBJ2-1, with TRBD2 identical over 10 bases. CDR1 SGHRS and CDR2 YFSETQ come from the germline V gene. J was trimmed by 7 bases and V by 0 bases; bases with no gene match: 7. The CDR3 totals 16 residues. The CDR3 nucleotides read TGCGCCAGCAGCTTGGGGGTAGCGGGAGGTTGGAATGAGCAGTTCTTC. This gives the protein CASSLGVAGGWNEQFF.

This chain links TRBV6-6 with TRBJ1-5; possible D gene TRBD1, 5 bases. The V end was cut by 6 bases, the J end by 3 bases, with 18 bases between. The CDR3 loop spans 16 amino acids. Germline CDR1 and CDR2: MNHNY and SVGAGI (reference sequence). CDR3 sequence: CASSGGRTSFNQPQHF. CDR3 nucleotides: TGTGCCAGCAGCGGCGGACGGACATCTTTCAATCAGCCCCAGCATTTT.

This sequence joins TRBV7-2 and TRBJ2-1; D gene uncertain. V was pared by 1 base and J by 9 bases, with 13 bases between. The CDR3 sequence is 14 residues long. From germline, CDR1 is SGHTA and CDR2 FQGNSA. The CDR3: CASSLETQRSEQFF. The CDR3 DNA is TGTGCCAGCAGCTTAGAAACCCAAAGGAGTGAGCAGTTCTTC. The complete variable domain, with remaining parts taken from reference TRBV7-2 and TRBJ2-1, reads GAGVSQSPSNKVTEKGKDVELRCDPISGHTALYWYRQSLGQGLEFLIYFQGNSAPDKSGLPSDRFSAERTGGSVSTLTIQRTQQEDSAVYLCASSLETQRSEQFFGPGTRLTVL.

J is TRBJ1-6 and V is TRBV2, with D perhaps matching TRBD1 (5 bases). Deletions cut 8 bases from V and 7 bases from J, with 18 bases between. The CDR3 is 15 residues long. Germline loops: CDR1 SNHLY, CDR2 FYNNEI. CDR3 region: CASVPRDGGNSPLHF. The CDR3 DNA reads TGTGCCAGCGTTCCCCGGGACGGAGGGAATTCACCCCTCCACTTT.

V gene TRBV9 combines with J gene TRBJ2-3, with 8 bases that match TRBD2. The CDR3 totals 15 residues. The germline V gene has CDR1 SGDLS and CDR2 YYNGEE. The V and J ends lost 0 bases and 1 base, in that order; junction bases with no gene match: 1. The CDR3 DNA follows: TGTGCCAGCAGCGTAGAAGCGGGAGGCACAGATACGCAGTATTTT. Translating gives CASSVEAGGTDTQYF.

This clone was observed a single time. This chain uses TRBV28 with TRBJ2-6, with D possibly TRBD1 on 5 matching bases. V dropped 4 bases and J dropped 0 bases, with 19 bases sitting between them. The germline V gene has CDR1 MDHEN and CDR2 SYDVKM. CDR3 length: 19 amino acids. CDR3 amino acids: CASSSYRISGLSGANVLTF. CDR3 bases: TGTGCCAGCAGTTCCTACAGGATTTCGGGCCTCTCTGGGGCCAACGTCCTGACTTTC.

CDR3 loop: CASRQDVANIQYF. The CDR3 DNA sequence: TGTGCCAGCAGACAGGACGTCGCAAACATTCAGTACTTC. This chain joins TRBV2 and TRBJ2-4; D is perhaps TRBD1 (5 bases). This CDR3 contains 13 residues. Germline assignment: CDR1 SNHLY and CDR2 FYNNEI. V lost 6 bases and J 6 bases, leaving 12 bases between the germline ends.

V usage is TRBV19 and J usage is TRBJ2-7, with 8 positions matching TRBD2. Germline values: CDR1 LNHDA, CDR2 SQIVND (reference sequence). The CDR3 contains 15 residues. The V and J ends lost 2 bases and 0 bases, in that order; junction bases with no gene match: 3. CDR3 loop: CASSITSGDSYEQYF. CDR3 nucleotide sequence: TGTGCCAGTAGTATAACTAGCGGAGACTCCTACGAGCAGTACTTC.

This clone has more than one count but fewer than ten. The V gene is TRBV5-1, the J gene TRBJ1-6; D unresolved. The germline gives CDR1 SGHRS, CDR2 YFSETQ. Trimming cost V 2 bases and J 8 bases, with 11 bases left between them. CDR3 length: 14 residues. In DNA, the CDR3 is TGCGCCAGCAGCTTTTCGGTGAGCGATTCACCCCTCCACTTT. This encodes CASSFSVSDSPLHF. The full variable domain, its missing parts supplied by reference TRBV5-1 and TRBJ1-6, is KAGVTQTPRYLIKTRGQQVTLSCSPISGHRSVSWYQQTPGQGLQFLFEYFSETQRNKGNFPGRFSGRQFSNSRSEMNVSTLELGDSALYLCASSFSVSDSPLHFGNGTRLTVT.

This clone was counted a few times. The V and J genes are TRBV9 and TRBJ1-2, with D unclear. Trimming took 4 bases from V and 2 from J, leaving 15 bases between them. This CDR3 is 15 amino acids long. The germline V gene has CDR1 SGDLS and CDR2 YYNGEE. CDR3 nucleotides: TGTGCCAGCAGCCCTAGAGGGCCGGAAAACTATGGCTACACCTTC. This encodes CASSPRGPENYGYTF.

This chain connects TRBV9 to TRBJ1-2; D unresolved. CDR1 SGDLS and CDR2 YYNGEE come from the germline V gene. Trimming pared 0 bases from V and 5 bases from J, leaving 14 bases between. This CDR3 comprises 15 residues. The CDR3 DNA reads TGTGCCAGCAGCGTAGATCATGGGTGGGAGTATGGCTACACCTTC. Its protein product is CASSVDHGWEYGYTF.

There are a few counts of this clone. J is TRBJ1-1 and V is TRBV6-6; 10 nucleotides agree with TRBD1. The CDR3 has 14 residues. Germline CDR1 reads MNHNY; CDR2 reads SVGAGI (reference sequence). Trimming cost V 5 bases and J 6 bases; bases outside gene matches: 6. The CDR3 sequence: CASSTTGGQAEAFF. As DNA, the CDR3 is TGTGCCAGCAGTACGACAGGGGGCCAGGCTGAAGCTTTCTTT.

CDR3 bases: TGTGCCAGCAGCTTGGGGACAGGGATCAATAGCAATCAGCCCCAGCATTTT. Translated: CASSLGTGINSNQPQHF. The chain is built from TRBV7-2 and TRBJ1-5; the match to TRBD1 covers 9 bases. The V and J ends lost 3 bases and 0 bases, in that order; junction bases with no gene match: 6. CDR3 length equals 17 residues. Germline CDR1 is SGHTA and CDR2 is FQGNSA. Variable domain in full (rest from reference TRBV7-2 and TRBJ1-5): GAGVSQSPSNKVTEKGKDVELRCDPISGHTALYWYRQSLGQGLEFLIYFQGNSAPDKSGLPSDRFSAERTGGSVSTLTIQRTQQEDSAVYLCASSLGTGINSNQPQHFGDGTRLSIL.

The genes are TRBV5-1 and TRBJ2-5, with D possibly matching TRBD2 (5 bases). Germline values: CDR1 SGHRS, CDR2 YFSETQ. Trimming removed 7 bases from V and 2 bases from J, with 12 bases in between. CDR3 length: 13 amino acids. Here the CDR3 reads CASSSDLQETQYF. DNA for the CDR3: TGCGCCAGCTCCTCGGACTTACAAGAGACCCAGTACTTC.

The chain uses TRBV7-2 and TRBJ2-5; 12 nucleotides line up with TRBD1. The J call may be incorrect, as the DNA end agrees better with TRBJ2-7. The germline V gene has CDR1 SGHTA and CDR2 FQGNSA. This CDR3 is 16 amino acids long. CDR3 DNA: TGTGCCAGCAGCTTGGAGGGGACAGGGGGCAGATACGAGCAGTACTTC. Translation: CASSLEGTGGRYEQYF.

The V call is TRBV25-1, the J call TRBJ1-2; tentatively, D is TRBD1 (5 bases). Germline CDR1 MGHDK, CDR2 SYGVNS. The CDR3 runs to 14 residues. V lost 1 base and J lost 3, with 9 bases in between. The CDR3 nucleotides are TGTGCCAGCAGTGAATCTGGGGGGGACTATGGCTACACCTTC. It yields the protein CASSESGGDYGYTF.

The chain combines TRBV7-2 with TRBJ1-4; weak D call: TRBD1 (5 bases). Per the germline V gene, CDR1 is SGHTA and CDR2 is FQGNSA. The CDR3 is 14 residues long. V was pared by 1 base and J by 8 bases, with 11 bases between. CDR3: CASSLGQMHEKLFF. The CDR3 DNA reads TGTGCCAGCAGCTTAGGACAGATGCACGAAAAACTGTTTTTT. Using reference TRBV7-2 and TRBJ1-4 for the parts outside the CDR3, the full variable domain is GAGVSQSPSNKVTEKGKDVELRCDPISGHTALYWYRQSLGQGLEFLIYFQGNSAPDKSGLPSDRFSAERTGGSVSTLTIQRTQQEDSAVYLCASSLGQMHEKLFFGSGTQLSVL.

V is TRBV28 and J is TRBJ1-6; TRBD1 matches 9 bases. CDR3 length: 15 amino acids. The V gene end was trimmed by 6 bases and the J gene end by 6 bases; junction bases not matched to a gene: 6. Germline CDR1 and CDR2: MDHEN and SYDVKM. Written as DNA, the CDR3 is TGTGCCAGCAGCTCACGGACAGGGGCTAATTCACCCCTCCACTTT. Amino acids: CASSSRTGANSPLHF.

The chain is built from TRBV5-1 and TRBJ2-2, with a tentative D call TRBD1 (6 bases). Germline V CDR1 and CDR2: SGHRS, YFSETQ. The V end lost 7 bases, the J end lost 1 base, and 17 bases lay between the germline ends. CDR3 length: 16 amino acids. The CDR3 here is CASAPLGAKNTGELFF. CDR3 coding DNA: TGCGCCAGCGCCCCTTTGGGGGCAAAGAACACCGGGGAGCTGTTTTTT.

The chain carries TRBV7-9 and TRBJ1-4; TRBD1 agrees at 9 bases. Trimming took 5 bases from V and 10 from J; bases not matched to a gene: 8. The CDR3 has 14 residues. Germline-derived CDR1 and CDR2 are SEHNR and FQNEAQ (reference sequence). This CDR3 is CASSPRTGEGKLFF. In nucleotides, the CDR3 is TGTGCCAGCAGCCCACGGACAGGGGAAGGAAAACTGTTTTTT.

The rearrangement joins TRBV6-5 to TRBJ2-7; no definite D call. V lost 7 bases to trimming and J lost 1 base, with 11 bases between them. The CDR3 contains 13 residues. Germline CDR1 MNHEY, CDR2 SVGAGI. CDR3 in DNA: TGTGCCAGCAAGAACGCAGGTTCCTACGAGCAGTACTTC. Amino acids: CASKNAGSYEQYF.